These 6 T cell receptor beta chains came from one sample sequenced in a study of blood T cell repertoires in COVID-19. The method was immunoSEQ multiplex PCR; TCRdb's version includes in-frame clones alone and lacks a portion of them. The sample has around 22,000 clones, 75% to 95% seen once. The material sequenced was peripheral blood. Source of these receptors: a woman aged 65 to 85 with active COVID-19.

This chain uses TRBV6-2 or TRBV6-3 with TRBJ2-4; TRBD2 aligns across 7 bases. The V gene's germline CDR1 is MNHEY and CDR2 SVGEGT. The CDR3 totals 17 residues. The junction had 14 bases not matched to a gene; V was cut back by 2 bases and J by 7 bases. CDR3 nucleotides: TGTGCCAGCAGTTACCTTTCGGCGGGAGTCGGAGATAACATTCAGTACTTC. Translated: CASSYLSAGVGDNIQYF.

The genes are TRBV28 and TRBJ1-4; 9 nucleotides line up with TRBD1. Germline V gene sequence: CDR1 MDHEN, CDR2 SYDVKM. The CDR3 consists of 15 residues. With V trimmed by 6 bases and J by 3 bases, 5 bases remained unmatched. The CDR3 nucleotides read TGTGCCAGCAGGTACCGGACAGGGGCTAATGAAAAACTGTTTTTT. Translating it yields CASRYRTGANEKLFF.

V gene TRBV5-1 combines with J gene TRBJ2-7; the D gene is possibly TRBD1 (5 bases). The V and J ends lost 6 bases and 7 bases respectively, with 20 bases between them. CDR3 size: 14 residues. Germline lookup yields CDR1 SGHRS and CDR2 YFSETQ. CDR3 in amino acids: CASTEGALVMEQYF. The CDR3 DNA reads TGCGCCAGCACCGAAGGGGCCCTCGTGATGGAGCAGTACTTC.

The V call is TRBV9, the J call TRBJ2-1; the D gene is possibly TRBD2 (7 bases). CDR3 size: 16 residues. Between the trimmed V and J ends, which lost 4 bases and 6 bases, there was a span of 20 bases. Looked up from germline, CDR1 is SGDLS and CDR2 is YYNGEE. CDR3 nucleotide sequence: TGTGCCAGCAGCATGACTAGCCCCAGGGGAATCAATGAGCAGTTCTTC. Amino acid sequence: CASSMTSPRGINEQFF.

The chain recombines TRBV6-4 with TRBJ1-6; 7 bases match TRBD1. Germline CDR1 MRHNA, CDR2 SNTAGT. The CDR3 totals 14 residues. Trimming removed 3 bases from V and 7 bases from J; junction bases left unmatched: 3. The CDR3 nucleotides are TGTGCCAGCAGTGAACAGGGGCTAAATTCACCCCTCCACTTT. The encoded protein is CASSEQGLNSPLHF.

V gene TRBV7-2 combines with J gene TRBJ2-2; 7 nucleotides match TRBD2. Germline V gene data show CDR1 as SGHTA and CDR2 as FQGNSA. With V trimmed by 10 bases and J by 8 bases, 13 bases remained unmatched. The CDR3 has 14 residues. The DNA for the CDR3 is TGTGCCACCGGTAGCGGGCGCGGACGGGGGGAGCTGTTTTTT. Protein: CATGSGRGRGELFF.